These 7 T cell receptor beta chains came from one sample sequenced in a study of blood T cell repertoires in COVID-19. Sequencing used immunoSEQ multiplex PCR; TCRdb keeps in-frame clones, though not all of them. The sample has approximately 280,000 clones, 87% seen once; the top ten hold over 6%. The specimen sequenced was PBMCs or T cells enriched from blood (not recorded which). All receptors come from a woman in her thirties or forties who had recovered from COVID-19.

The chain joins TRBV5-1 to TRBJ2-7, with 10 bases matching TRBD2. V lost 0 bases, J lost 5 bases, and 2 bases stayed unmatched. Looked up from germline, CDR1 is SGHRS and CDR2 is YFSETQ. The CDR3 sequence is 14 residues long. The CDR3 reads CASSLATSGDEQYF. The CDR3 nucleotides read TGCGCCAGCAGCTTGGCCACTAGCGGGGACGAGCAGTACTTC.

This chain uses TRBV5-6 with TRBJ2-7; possibly TRBD1 for D (5 bases). Germline CDR1 reads SGHDT; CDR2 reads YYEEEE. The CDR3 contains 15 residues. V was cut by 1 base and J by 1 base, with 12 bases left in between. The CDR3 nucleotides read TGTGCCAGCAGCTTGCCAGGGCGTTGGTCCTACGAGCAGTACTTC. This gives the protein CASSLPGRWSYEQYF.

The V call is TRBV28, the J call TRBJ1-1; D remains unclear. This CDR3 has 12 amino acids. Germline-derived CDR1 and CDR2 are MDHEN and SYDVKM. V lost 6 bases to trimming and J lost 4 bases, with 9 bases between them. The CDR3 loop reads CASRLVGTEAFF. The CDR3 region has the DNA TGTGCCAGCAGACTGGTTGGCACTGAAGCTTTCTTT.

This chain joins TRBV7-2 and TRBJ1-1; no definite D call. V gave up 0 bases and J gave up 2 bases, with 10 bases separating them. Germline V gene data show CDR1 as SGHTA and CDR2 as FQGNSA. This CDR3 is 15 amino acids long. The CDR3 bases are TGTGCCAGCAGCTTAGCGTGGAGTATCAACACTGAAGCTTTCTTT. It codes for CASSLAWSINTEAFF. Full variable domain (remainder filled in from reference TRBV7-2 and TRBJ1-1): GAGVSQSPSNKVTEKGKDVELRCDPISGHTALYWYRQSLGQGLEFLIYFQGNSAPDKSGLPSDRFSAERTGGSVSTLTIQRTQQEDSAVYLCASSLAWSINTEAFFGQGTRLTVV.

This chain joins TRBV19 and TRBJ2-2; maybe TRBD2 (7 bases). V lost 3 bases and J 4 bases, leaving 12 bases between the germline ends. The CDR3 spans 15 residues. Germline CDR1 is LNHDA and CDR2 is SQIVND (reference sequence). CDR3 in amino acids: CASSIGGALTGELFF. The CDR3 DNA follows: TGTGCCAGTAGTATTGGGGGGGCCCTCACCGGGGAGCTGTTTTTT. Based on the CDR3 plus reference TRBV19 and TRBJ2-2, the full variable domain is DGGITQSPKYLFRKEGQNVTLSCEQNLNHDAMYWYRQDPGQGLRLIYYSQIVNDFQKGDIAEGYSVSREKKESFPLTVTSAQKNPTAFYLCASSIGGALTGELFFGEGSRLTVL.

The rearrangement links TRBV7-2 to TRBJ1-2, with 7 nucleotides matching TRBD1. CDR1 and CDR2 (germline): SGHTA, FQGNSA. CDR3 length: 13 residues. The junction had 10 bases not matched to a gene; V was cut back by 8 bases and J by 7 bases. CDR3 sequence: CASALGTGVGYTF. The CDR3 region has the DNA TGTGCCAGCGCGTTAGGAACAGGGGTTGGCTACACCTTC. Based on the CDR3 plus reference TRBV7-2 and TRBJ1-2, the full variable domain is GAGVSQSPSNKVTEKGKDVELRCDPISGHTALYWYRQSLGQGLEFLIYFQGNSAPDKSGLPSDRFSAERTGGSVSTLTIQRTQQEDSAVYLCASALGTGVGYTFGSGTRLTVV.

The chain combines TRBV7-2 with TRBJ2-5; TRBD2 matches at 7 bases. V shed 1 base, J shed 1 base, and the junction held 6 bases outside the gene matches. Germline-derived CDR1 and CDR2 are SGHTA and FQGNSA. The CDR3 is 16 residues long. As DNA, the CDR3 is TGTGCCAGCAGCTTAGTAGTGGGAGGGCCCCAAGAGACCCAGTACTTC. It codes for CASSLVVGGPQETQYF.